These 9 T cell receptor beta chains originate from one sample sequenced in a study of cytomegalovirus exposure and HLA in healthy donors. Primers for the PCR totalled 60 Vbeta and 13 Jbeta. Sequenced by immunoSEQ multiplex PCR; TCRdb stores in-frame clones only, minus some. The sample lists more than 90,000 clones; around three quarters were seen once. Material for sequencing was PBMCs. The source of these receptors is a man aged 25-40 years in good health and CMV-seronegative.

V usage is TRBV5-4 and J usage is TRBJ2-5; D unclear. Germline V gene sequence: CDR1 SGHNT, CDR2 YYREEE (reference sequence). The CDR3 loop spans 13 amino acids. Trimming left V 2 bases short and J 5 bases short, with 10 bases between. DNA of the CDR3: TGTGCCAGCAGCTTTGAGTGGGCGGAGACCCAGTACTTC. As protein: CASSFEWAETQYF.

This clone has only a few counts. At one end, the junction sequence differs from germline, possibly due to a read error. This chain links TRBV5-4 with TRBJ1-6, with D maybe TRBD1 (5 bases). This CDR3 contains 14 residues. Germline loops: CDR1 SGHNT, CDR2 YYREEE (reference sequence). CDR3 nucleotide sequence: TGCGCCAGCAGCCAAGTTCAGGGAGGGTCACCCCTCCACTTT. Its protein product is CASSQVQGGSPLHF.

The chain uses TRBV23-1 and TRBJ2-1, with TRBD1 matching over 9 bases. TRBV23-1 is known as an ORF, though its function is uncertain. The CDR3 contains 18 residues. Unmatched junction bases numbered 15, after V lost 0 bases and J lost 9 bases. The CDR3: CASSQSGPGTGLCCEQFF. The DNA of the CDR3 is TGCGCCAGCAGTCAATCCGGGCCGGGGACAGGGCTTTGTTGTGAGCAGTTCTTC.

This clone has a single count. The rearrangement uses TRBV27 and TRBJ1-6, with 7 positions matching TRBD1. CDR1 is MNHEY and CDR2 is SMNVEV in the germline V gene (reference sequence). V trimming: 5 bases; J trimming: 6 bases; junction bases outside the gene matches: 13. The CDR3 extends over 17 amino acids. The CDR3 reads CASSAMTGTLSNSPLHF. CDR3 in DNA: TGTGCCAGCAGTGCCATGACAGGGACGTTAAGTAATTCACCCCTCCACTTT.

The gene calls are TRBV11-2 and TRBJ1-1; 8 bases are a match to TRBD1. V lost 3 bases, J lost 7 bases, and 4 bases stayed unmatched. CDR3 size: 13 residues. Germline V CDR1 and CDR2: SGHAT, FQNNGV. Here the CDR3 reads CASSFRDRGEAFF. CDR3 DNA: TGTGCCAGCAGCTTCAGAGACAGGGGTGAAGCTTTCTTT.

The chain combines TRBV10-3 with TRBJ2-5; D call uncertain. The CDR3 spans 14 residues. Germline CDR1 is ENHRY and CDR2 is SYGVKD. The V end was cut by 0 bases, the J end by 2 bases, with 7 bases between. CDR3 coding DNA: TGTGCCATCAGTGAGTCTGACGGGCAAGAGACCCAGTACTTC. Translated: CAISESDGQETQYF.

The chain uses TRBV4-3 and TRBJ1-2; 9 nucleotides align to TRBD1. The J segment lost 8 bases and the V segment lost 0 bases, leaving 10 bases of the junction unmatched. The CDR3 totals 16 residues. CDR1 and CDR2 (germline): LGHNA, YSLEER. Here the CDR3 DNA reads TGCGCCAGCAGCCAAGAAACAGGGGGCGCCCCGGGGGGCTACACCTTC. Translating gives CASSQETGGAPGGYTF.

V usage is TRBV11-3 and J usage is TRBJ1-1, with TRBD1 identical over 10 bases. CDR3 length equals 16 residues. Germline V gene lookup returns CDR1 SGHNT and CDR2 YENEEA. Trimming took 1 base from V and 4 from J; bases not matched to a gene: 6. The CDR3 loop reads CASSLGDRGPGTEAFF. CDR3 sequence (DNA): TGTGCCAGCAGCTTAGGCGACAGGGGGCCAGGCACTGAAGCTTTCTTT.

The chain uses TRBV11-2 and TRBJ1-4; D ambiguous. Trimming stripped 1 base from V and 5 bases from J, with 11 bases between. Germline V lookup: CDR1 SGHAT, CDR2 FQNNGV. There are 15 residues in the CDR3. CDR3 DNA sequence: TGTGCCAGCAGCTTAGGTGGAGCTTGGAATGAAAAACTGTTTTTT. Translating it yields CASSLGGAWNEKLFF.